This TCR beta chain was captured in a study of T-cell memory formation after mild COVID-19. Study-level results: Confirmation of SARS-CoV-2 specificity was lacking for second-wave clones peaking day 37.

On this clonotype itself: Antigen: not known.

TCRdb re-derived calls from the 5' RACE reads in MiXCR, one entry per CDR3 protein. The sample records 250,000 to 350,000 distinct CDR3 sequences, over 11% being singletons. The CDR3 has 14 amino acids. Germline V gene data show CDR1 as SGHRS and CDR2 as YFSETQ. V was pared by 2 bases and J by 8 bases, with 14 bases between. The rearrangement links TRBV5-1 to TRBJ2-1; D is possibly TRBD1 (5 bases). The clonotype was recovered from a man aged 18 to 29 who had mild COVID-19 (a few samples of this study predate the infection). Cell type and time point are not known. Sequencing was carried out using PBMCs or a T cell subset sorted from them (not recorded which). The DNA of the CDR3 is TGCGCCAGCAGCTTAGGGGCCCCCGTCGATGAGCAGTTCTTC. Translation gives CASSLGAPVDEQFF.